This TCR beta chain appears in the sequencing data of a study of T cells in Graves' hyperthyroidism and ophthalmopathy. The study, taken as a whole, reports: A median around 6.8 months before onset, the model predicted ophthalmopathy.

There were TCR beta CDR3 regions amplified from RNA transcripts. HTBI primers drove first-round RT-PCR of the TCR CDR3. TCRdb re-called the multiplex PCR reads through MiXCR, storing one row per CDR3 protein. The sample has some 300,000 distinct CDR3 sequences; roughly 19% are singletons. Many counts were recorded for this clonotype. Its antigen is currently unknown. Inclusion characteristics of ophthalmopathy patients comprised a Clinical Activity Score of at least 3, a NOSPECS grade of at least 4, and duration under 3 months. Researchers barred patients who had uncontrolled infection, other autoimmune disease, pregnancy or lactation. Germline V CDR1 and CDR2: SGHAT, FQNNGV. Trimming took off 5 bases at V and 4 bases at J, with 11 bases between the two ends. The CDR3 consists of 14 residues.

The chain recombines TRBV11-2 with TRBJ1-4; the D gene is possibly TRBD1 (6 bases). The receptor comes from a man over 45 with Graves' ophthalmopathy. The sequencing sample was made of blood. CDR3 in DNA: TGTGCCAGCAGCCCCACAGGGTTTAATGAAAAACTGTTTTTT. Translation gives CASSPTGFNEKLFF.